One sample yielded the 26 T cell receptor beta chains listed below, sequenced in a study of radiotherapy plus CTLA-4 blockade in lung cancer. Data came from immunoSEQ multiplex PCR; TCRdb stores just in-frame clones and leaves some out. The sample carries 45,000 or so clones, approximately 79% recorded once. Sequences were derived from peripheral blood, sampled from a patient treated with radiotherapy plus ipilimumab. The receptors were gathered from a human donor with non-small cell lung cancer who had stable disease on radiotherapy plus ipilimumab.

The CDR3 DNA sequence: TGTGCCAGCAGCCAAACACAAGGGGTTGAGACCCAGTACTTC. It codes for CASSQTQGVETQYF. The gene calls are TRBV14 and TRBJ2-5, with D possibly matching TRBD1 (5 bases). Germline CDR1 is SGHDN and CDR2 is FVKESK. CDR3 size: 14 residues. V was pared by 2 bases and J by 5 bases, with 12 bases between.

This clone was found a few times. This chain connects TRBV5-8 to TRBJ2-7; D tentatively reads TRBD1 or TRBD2 (6 bases each). Germline values: CDR1 SGHTS, CDR2 YDEGEE. The V end lost 3 bases, the J end lost 4 bases, and 17 bases lay between the germline ends. This CDR3 has 15 amino acids. The CDR3 protein is CASSSLVRGTYEQYF. The DNA for the CDR3 is TGTGCCAGCAGCTCCCTGGTGAGGGGGACTTACGAGCAGTACTTC.

This chain uses TRBV9 with TRBJ2-1; the D is unclear. Trimming stripped 0 bases from V and 0 bases from J, with 10 bases between. The V gene's germline CDR1 is SGDLS and CDR2 YYNGEE. This CDR3 has 16 residues. Here the CDR3 DNA reads TGTGCCAGCAGCGTAGTACAGACGAGCTCCTACAATGAGCAGTTCTTC. Its translation is CASSVVQTSSYNEQFF.

This clone was seen more than once but under ten times. V usage is TRBV10-2 and J usage is TRBJ1-1; D remains ambiguous. Between the trimmed V and J ends, which lost 3 bases and 3 bases, there was a span of 2 bases. Germline V CDR1 and CDR2: WSHSY, SAAADI. This CDR3 has 11 amino acids. CDR3 in amino acids: CASSDHTEAFF. The CDR3 nucleotides read TGCGCCAGCAGTGACCACACTGAAGCTTTCTTT.

This clone was seen a few times. The V and J genes are TRBV27 and TRBJ2-7, with 8 bases lining up with TRBD2. Per the germline V gene, CDR1 is MNHEY and CDR2 is SMNVEV (reference sequence). Trimming took 3 bases from V and 3 from J; bases not matched to a gene: 4. CDR3 size: 14 residues. In DNA form, the CDR3 reads TGTGCCAGCAGTTTGCGGGGGGCAAGCTACGAGCAGTACGTC. It encodes CASSLRGASYEQYV.

The chain uses TRBV7-3 and TRBJ1-2; D perhaps matches TRBD1 (5 bases). The CDR3 covers 15 residues. CDR1 is SGHTA and CDR2 is FQGTGA in the germline V gene. Trimming removed 0 bases from V and 5 bases from J, with 13 bases in between. CDR3 DNA: TGTGCCAGCAGCTTAACTGGGGGGACGGATTATGGCTACACCTTC. Translating gives CASSLTGGTDYGYTF.

This clone came up a few times. The chain has TRBV7-9 and TRBJ1-4, with D unclear. The CDR3 runs 11 residues. Germline V gene lookup returns CDR1 SEHNR and CDR2 FQNEAQ (reference sequence). Trimming removed 7 bases at V and 4 bases at J, with 4 bases between. The CDR3 DNA sequence: TGTGCCAGCACCATTAATGAAAAACTGTTTTTT. Residues: CASTINEKLFF. The entire variable domain, with the rest obtained from reference TRBV7-9 and TRBJ1-4, is as follows: DTGVSQNPRHKITKRGQNVTFRCDPISEHNRLYWYRQTLGQGPEFLTYFQNEAQLEKSRLLSDRFSAERPKGSFSTLEIQRTEQGDSAMYLCASTINEKLFFGSGTQLSVL.

V gene TRBV19 combines with J gene TRBJ1-2; no reliable D call. The CDR3 has 13 amino acids. CDR1 LNHDA and CDR2 SQIVND come from the germline V gene (reference sequence). V lost 9 bases, J lost 4 bases, and 15 bases lay in between. The CDR3 region is CASKSVVGYGYTF. The CDR3 DNA is TGTGCCAGCAAAAGCGTGGTGGGCTATGGCTACACCTTC.

The genes are TRBV15 and TRBJ1-1; D is unclear. This CDR3 is 13 amino acids long. The germline CDR1 and CDR2 sequences are LNHNV and YYDKDF (reference sequence). The V end lost 3 bases, the J end lost 3 bases, and 8 bases lay between the germline ends. The CDR3 here is CATSRTADTEAFF. In DNA, the CDR3 is TGTGCCACCAGCAGGACGGCGGACACTGAAGCTTTCTTT.

The rearrangement links TRBV6-6 to TRBJ2-3; 8 bases map to TRBD2. Looked up from germline, CDR1 is MNHNY and CDR2 is SVGAGI (reference sequence). Unmatched junction bases numbered 4, after V lost 5 bases and J lost 0 bases. The CDR3 spans 15 residues. The CDR3 spells CASSLLADSTDTQYF. DNA of the CDR3: TGTGCCAGCAGTCTACTAGCGGACAGCACAGATACGCAGTATTTT.

The chain couples TRBV30 to TRBJ1-1, with D perhaps matching TRBD1 (5 bases). This CDR3 has 14 residues. The V end was cut by 0 bases, the J end by 6 bases, with 14 bases between. Germline CDR1 and CDR2: GTSNPN and SVGIG (reference sequence). This chain's CDR3 is CAWSVGGKSAEAFF. CDR3 nucleotide sequence: TGTGCCTGGAGTGTCGGGGGTAAATCCGCTGAAGCTTTCTTT.

V gene TRBV18 combines with J gene TRBJ2-1; 8 bases line up with TRBD1. The CDR3 spans 16 residues. The V gene's germline CDR1 is KGHSH and CDR2 LQKENI. Trimming took 3 bases from V and 0 from J; bases not matched to a gene: 4. The CDR3 loop reads CASSPDRDLSYNEQFF. The CDR3 coding sequence is TGTGCCAGCTCACCGGACAGGGACCTCTCCTACAATGAGCAGTTCTTC. The full variable domain, rest sourced from reference TRBV18 and TRBJ2-1, is NAGVMQNPRHLVRRRGQEARLRCSPMKGHSHVYWYRQLPEEGLKFMVYLQKENIIDESGMPKERFSAEFPKEGPSILRIQQVVRGDSAAYFCASSPDRDLSYNEQFFGPGTRLTVL.

The CDR3 region has the DNA TGTGCCAGCAGCCCGACAGGGGGCGGCACTGGGCTTCATTCACCCCTCCACTTT. This sequence encodes CASSPTGGGTGLHSPLHF. The chain carries TRBV7-2 and TRBJ1-6, with 10 bases aligning to TRBD1. This CDR3 is 18 amino acids long. The germline V gene encodes CDR1 SGHTA and CDR2 FQGNSA. The J segment lost 8 bases and the V segment lost 5 bases, leaving 15 bases of the junction unmatched.

Only a few counts were recorded for this clone. The V call is TRBV7-8, the J call TRBJ2-7; weak D call: TRBD1 (6 bases). The CDR3 spans 15 residues. Germline CDR1 is SGHVS and CDR2 is FQNEAQ. Trimming took 11 bases from V and 2 from J, leaving 22 bases between them. The DNA for the CDR3 is TGTGCCGTAGCAAGCCCGAACAGGGCTGCCTACGAGCAGTACTTC. It specifies CAVASPNRAAYEQYF. Using reference TRBV7-8 and TRBJ2-7 for the parts outside the CDR3, the full variable domain is GAGVSQSPRYKVAKRGQDVALRCDPISGHVSLFWYQQALGQGPEFLTYFQNEAQLDKSGLPSDRFFAERPEGSVSTLKIQRTQQEDSAVYLCAVASPNRAAYEQYFGPGTRLTVT.

The chain has TRBV2 and TRBJ1-2; perhaps TRBD1 as D (5 bases). The germline V gene encodes CDR1 SNHLY and CDR2 FYNNEI. The V and J ends lost 4 bases and 0 bases respectively, with 9 bases between them. This CDR3 contains 14 residues. The CDR3 region has the DNA TGTGCCAGCAGTGTAGGGACTTCTAACTATGGCTACACCTTC. Encoded protein: CASSVGTSNYGYTF.

The rearrangement links TRBV13 to TRBJ1-5; unclear D gene. Germline CDR1 is PRHDT and CDR2 is FYEKMQ (reference sequence). The CDR3 loop spans 14 amino acids. V was shortened by 0 bases and J by 4 bases, with 7 bases between the two germline ends. In DNA form, the CDR3 reads TGTGCCAGCAGCTTAGGGAAGGGAAATCAGCCCCAGCATTTT. Translating gives CASSLGKGNQPQHF.

On this clone itself: The junction does not match germline at one end; this may be a read error. The sample carries other DNA sequences with the same CDR3. V and J are TRBV4-1 and TRBJ1-2, with TRBD1 as a possible D gene (6 bases). The CDR3 is 19 residues long. The germline CDR1 and CDR2 sequences are MGHRA and YSYEKL. As DNA, the CDR3 is TGCGCTAGCAGCCAGTCCCTTATGGGGGGGCGCTGGGACAACTATGGCTACACCTTC. Translated, it gives CASSQSLMGGRWDNYGYTF.

V gene TRBV6-1 combines with J gene TRBJ2-7, with D possibly matching TRBD1 (5 bases). The V gene lost 5 bases and the J gene lost 4 bases, with 15 bases spanning the gap. The CDR3 runs to 14 residues. Germline CDR1 and CDR2: MNHNS and SASEGT. The CDR3 sequence is CASSQGAGPYEQYV. In nucleotides, the CDR3 is TGTGCCAGCAGTCAAGGTGCAGGGCCTTACGAGCAGTACGTC.

This clone was detected once. The chain is built from TRBV6-5 and TRBJ2-1, with 9 nucleotides matching TRBD2. The CDR3 consists of 15 residues. The ends lost 2 bases at V and 9 bases at J; junction bases unmatched: 8. Germline assignment: CDR1 MNHEY and CDR2 SVGAGI. CDR3 amino acids: CASSYEASGAGEQFF. The CDR3 DNA sequence: TGTGCCAGCAGTTACGAAGCTAGCGGGGCAGGTGAGCAGTTCTTC.

This sequence joins TRBV19 and TRBJ2-2, with D unclear. Trimming removed 6 bases at V and 6 bases at J, with 8 bases between. Germline values: CDR1 LNHDA, CDR2 SQIVND (reference sequence). This CDR3 is built from 12 residues. The CDR3, as DNA: TGTGCCAGTAGCTGGGATTCCGGGGAGCTGTTTTTT. Amino acids: CASSWDSGELFF.

The V call is TRBV6-5, the J call TRBJ1-5; no reliable D call. CDR1 MNHEY and CDR2 SVGAGI come from the germline V gene. There are 14 residues in the CDR3. The germline V and J ends were trimmed by 6 bases and 1 base, with 10 bases remaining between them. The CDR3 here is CASREGPSNQPQHF. The CDR3 nucleotides read TGTGCCAGCAGGGAAGGGCCAAGCAATCAGCCCCAGCATTTT.

V gene TRBV6-5 combines with J gene TRBJ1-6; maybe TRBD1 (5 bases). The CDR3 is 15 amino acids. Germline V gene lookup returns CDR1 MNHEY and CDR2 SVGAGI. Trimming took off 6 bases at V and 9 bases at J, with 18 bases between the two ends. The CDR3 here is CASSLSPGGFSPLHF. The CDR3 region has the DNA TGTGCCAGCAGCCTTAGCCCGGGGGGTTTTTCACCCCTCCACTTT.

V usage is TRBV2 and J usage is TRBJ1-3; D is ambiguous. Trimming left V 4 bases short and J 4 bases short, with 11 bases between. Germline-derived CDR1 and CDR2 are SNHLY and FYNNEI. The CDR3 has 14 amino acids. DNA of the CDR3: TGTGCCAGCAGTGCGTCGCTGGGGGGAAACACCATATATTTT. This gives the protein CASSASLGGNTIYF.

This sequence joins TRBV7-8 and TRBJ1-5; the D gene is possibly TRBD1 (6 bases). CDR3 size: 17 residues. Germline V gene sequence: CDR1 SGHVS, CDR2 FQNEAQ. The V gene lost 4 bases and the J gene lost 3 bases, with 19 bases spanning the gap. CDR3 nucleotides: TGTGCCAGCAGCTCCCTAGACCGGGGGGCCCCCAATCAGCCCCAGCATTTT. Translated, it gives CASSSLDRGAPNQPQHF.

The V and J genes are TRBV5-6 and TRBJ2-1; TRBD2 agrees at 11 bases. This CDR3 is 17 amino acids long. J gave up 4 bases and V 4 bases, and 10 bases lay outside the gene matches. Germline V gene sequence: CDR1 SGHDT, CDR2 YYEEEE. CDR3 nucleotide sequence: TGTGCCAGCAGCCCTCGTGGGGCTAGCGGGGGGTACAATGAGCAGTTCTTC. Residues: CASSPRGASGGYNEQFF. Drawing the rest from reference TRBV5-6 and TRBJ2-1, the complete variable domain is DAGVTQSPTHLIKTRGQQVTLRCSPKSGHDTVSWYQQALGQGPQFIFQYYEEEERQRGNFPDRFSGHQFPNYSSELNVNALLLGDSALYLCASSPRGASGGYNEQFFGPGTRLTVL.

The gene calls are TRBV28 and TRBJ1-2; TRBD1 aligns across 7 bases. V was clipped by 3 bases and J by 7 bases; unmatched bases: 8. There are 14 residues in the CDR3. Germline CDR1 is MDHEN and CDR2 is SYDVKM. The chain's CDR3 is CASSFKGALGGYTF. Written as DNA, the CDR3 is TGTGCCAGCAGTTTCAAGGGGGCGCTCGGTGGCTACACCTTC.